A single T cell receptor beta chain is shown here with its context. Its target is unknown. The isolated RNA, all of it, was reverse transcribed, so expressed TCRB transcripts were what got sequenced. Reads from naive, central memory and regulatory T cell samples averaged about 3.3 million. Clones were read by immunoSEQ multiplex PCR, and TCRdb kept only the in-frame ones, dropping some. The sample has around 650,000 clones, about an eighth seen once; the top ten hold around 0.12%. The sample is drawn from a study of beta chain features in type 1 diabetes. The study, taken as a whole, reports: VDJ junctions in type 1 diabetes patients carried more deletions and fewer insertions. Shorter TCRB CDR3s, moderately but significantly so, marked every one of the four CD4+ subsets in Type 1 diabetes patients. For patients and controls alike, PCR might favor shorter templates to the same degree.

The CDR3 has 17 residues. Germline V lookup: CDR1 LNHNV, CDR2 YYDKDF (reference sequence). Trimming left V 0 bases short and J 0 bases short, with 9 bases between. Sorting of CD4+ naive, central memory, regulatory and stem cell-like memory cells was performed via CD45RO/CCR7/CD25/CD127/CD95/CD27. The chain joins TRBV15 to TRBJ2-6; the D gene is possibly TRBD1 (6 bases). The TCR sequence derives from a young man with type 1 diabetes. Sequenced: naive CD4+ T cells from blood. DNA of the CDR3: TGTGCCACCAGCAGAGAACCAGGGGACTCTGGGGCCAACGTCCTGACTTTC. Translation gives CATSREPGDSGANVLTF.